This entry lists 5 T cell receptor beta chains sequenced from one sample in a study of technical replicates of blood from several donors. Using immunoSEQ multiplex PCR, the repertoire was profiled, and TCRdb retains in-frame clones only, with some absent. Among around 85,000 clones, approximately 94% were seen once, and the ten largest hold roughly 0.25%. Source material: T cells isolated from PBMCs. These TCRs come from a human donor in good health.

The chain couples TRBV14 to TRBJ2-7, with D tentatively TRBD1 (6 bases). Deletions cut 1 base from V and 3 bases from J, with 16 bases between. CDR1 SGHDN and CDR2 FVKESK come from the germline V gene. The CDR3 extends over 16 amino acids. DNA for the CDR3: TGTGCCAGCAGCCAAGGAATAGACAGGTTACACTACGAGCAGTACTTC. Its protein is CASSQGIDRLHYEQYF.

The chain recombines TRBV6-1 with TRBJ2-2, with 8 bases lining up with TRBD1. The germline V gene has CDR1 MNHNS and CDR2 SASEGT. The CDR3 runs 14 residues. Germline trimming cut 6 bases from V and 3 bases from J; bases unmatched to any gene: 3. The CDR3 region is CASRTGGYTGELFF. The DNA of the CDR3 is TGTGCCAGCAGAACAGGGGGATACACCGGGGAGCTGTTTTTT.

The chain uses TRBV10-1 and TRBJ2-3, with 10 bases fitting TRBD2. CDR1 and CDR2 (germline): WNHNN, SYGVQD (reference sequence). Unmatched junction bases numbered 6, after V lost 4 bases and J lost 2 bases. CDR3 length equals 16 residues. This CDR3 is CASSGTSGTYTDTQYF. CDR3 bases: TGCGCCAGCAGTGGTACTAGCGGGACGTACACAGATACGCAGTATTTT.

This clone has a single count. The chain combines TRBV19 with TRBJ2-7, with TRBD1 identical over 11 bases. Looked up from germline, CDR1 is LNHDA and CDR2 is SQIVND (reference sequence). The CDR3 has 14 amino acids. With 6 bases clipped from V and 4 bases from J, the junction kept 5 bases outside the gene matches. CDR3: CASRAGQGAYEQYF. The DNA of the CDR3 is TGTGCCAGTAGAGCCGGACAGGGGGCTTACGAGCAGTACTTC.

This chain links TRBV6-1 with TRBJ1-2, with D hard to call. The CDR3 consists of 14 residues. V was trimmed by 9 bases and J by 2 bases, leaving 16 bases between them. CDR1 is MNHNS, CDR2 SASEGT, per germline. The chain's CDR3 is CASTVGRGNYGYTF. The CDR3 DNA follows: TGTGCCAGTACTGTTGGCCGAGGAAACTATGGCTACACCTTC.